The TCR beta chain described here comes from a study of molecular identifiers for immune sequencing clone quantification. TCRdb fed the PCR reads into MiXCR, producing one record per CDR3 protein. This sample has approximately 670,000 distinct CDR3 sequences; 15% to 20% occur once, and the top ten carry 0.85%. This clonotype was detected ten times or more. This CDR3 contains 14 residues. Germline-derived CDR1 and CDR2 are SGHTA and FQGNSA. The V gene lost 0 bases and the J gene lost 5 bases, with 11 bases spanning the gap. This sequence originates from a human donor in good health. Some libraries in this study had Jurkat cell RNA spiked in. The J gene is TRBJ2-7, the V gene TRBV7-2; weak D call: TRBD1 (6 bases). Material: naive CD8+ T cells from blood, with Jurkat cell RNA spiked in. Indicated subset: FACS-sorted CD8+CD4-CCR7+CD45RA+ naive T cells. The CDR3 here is CASSLAAGENEQYF. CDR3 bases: TGTGCCAGCAGCTTAGCGGCAGGGGAAAACGAGCAGTACTTC. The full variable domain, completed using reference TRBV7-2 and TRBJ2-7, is GAGVSQSPSNKVTEKGKDVELRCDPISGHTALYWYRQSLGQGLEFLIYFQGNSAPDKSGLPSDRFSAERTGGSVSTLTIQRTQQEDSAVYLCASSLAAGENEQYFGPGTRLTVT.